A single sample is the source of the 14 T cell receptor beta chains below, sequenced in a study of T cells in Graves' hyperthyroidism and ophthalmopathy (dated by TCRdb to about 2019). Library creation used multiplex PCR. Sequencing instrument: Illumina HiSeq 2000. The TCR beta CDR3 regions were amplified from the RNA transcripts. For the first round of RT-PCR on the TCR CDR3, the HTBI primer set was used together with the Qiagen OneStep RT-PCR kit. The raw public reads went through TCRdb reprocessing: fastp at Q25, MiXCR clone calling, in-frame beta chains kept. Duplicate CDR3 protein sequences are folded into a single record with the most common DNA and genes. The sample table holds hundreds of thousands of distinct CDR3 sequences, of which roughly 50% were seen once. The ten top clones hold roughly 8.2% of the sample. The sample consisted of peripheral blood or thyroid tissue (not recorded which). These receptors all come from a woman under 30 with Graves' hyperthyroidism. Donor details come from another sample of the same person, matched by shared clones.

Only a few counts were recorded for this clonotype. The rearrangement uses TRBV19 and TRBJ2-5, with 13 bases lining up with TRBD2. Germline CDR1 and CDR2: LNHDA and SQIVND (reference sequence). The CDR3 runs 17 residues. J was trimmed by 2 bases and V by 5 bases; bases with no gene match: 8. This chain's CDR3 is CASSEGTSGTTQETQYF. The CDR3 DNA reads as TGTGCCAGTAGTGAGGGGACTAGCGGGACCACTCAAGAGACCCAGTACTTC.

J is TRBJ1-5 and V is TRBV2, with 7 bases matching TRBD1. CDR3 length: 15 amino acids. The V and J ends lost 7 bases and 3 bases, in that order; junction bases with no gene match: 9. From germline, CDR1 is SNHLY and CDR2 FYNNEI. The CDR3 protein is CASTEDRENNQPQHF. The CDR3 DNA reads TGTGCCAGCACCGAAGACAGGGAAAACAATCAGCCCCAGCATTTT.

The rearrangement joins TRBV7-2 to TRBJ2-6; D assignment may be TRBD1 or TRBD2 (5 bases each). From germline, CDR1 is SGHTA and CDR2 FQGNSA. The CDR3 is made up of 13 amino acids. Trimming left V 10 bases short and J 9 bases short, with 16 bases between. The CDR3 DNA is TGTGCCAACAGTTCCCGGGGCTTCAACGTCCTGACTTTC. Translation: CANSSRGFNVLTF.

This clonotype was counted a single time. The J gene is TRBJ1-6, the V gene TRBV10-3; possible D gene TRBD1, 5 bases. CDR3 length equals 15 residues. The V and J ends lost 3 bases and 13 bases respectively, with 19 bases between them. CDR1 and CDR2 (germline): ENHRY, SYGVKD. As DNA, the CDR3 is TGTGCCATCAGTGACCTCGAAGGGGTAAACCAGCCCCTCCACTTT. This codes for CAISDLEGVNQPLHF.

As to this clonotype: A much more abundant neighbour one base away suggests this may be a read error. This rearrangement joins TRBV7-9 to TRBJ1-3; maybe TRBD1 (5 bases). Germline CDR1 and CDR2: SEHNR and FQNEAQ (reference sequence). The CDR3 is made up of 12 amino acids. For the CDR3, the DNA is TGTGCCAGCAGCCCCGAGGGGCACACCGTATATTTT. Translating it yields CASSPEGHTVYF.

This chain links TRBV14 with TRBJ2-5, with a possible D match to TRBD1 (5 bases). The V end was cut by 1 base, the J end by 1 base, with 13 bases between. The CDR3 is 16 residues long. From germline, CDR1 is SGHDN and CDR2 FVKESK. The CDR3 spells CASSQARSRAQETQYF. As DNA, the CDR3 is TGTGCCAGCAGCCAAGCGCGATCCAGGGCCCAAGAGACCCAGTACTTC.

The rearrangement joins TRBV10-3 to TRBJ2-5, with unresolved D. The CDR3 loop spans 12 amino acids. Trimming removed 3 bases from V and 9 bases from J, with 11 bases in between. Germline lookup yields CDR1 ENHRY and CDR2 SYGVKD. The CDR3 spells CAISDGDQPQYF. The CDR3 DNA reads TGTGCCATCAGTGACGGTGATCAGCCCCAGTACTTC.

This clonotype was detected a few times. One end of the junction fails to match germline, which may point to a read error. In DNA, the CDR3 is TGTGCCAGCAGTGCTCCAGCACGTTCAGCCCTCCACTTT. Translated, it gives CASSAPARSALHF. V and J are TRBV2 and TRBJ1-6; D is ambiguous. The CDR3 totals 13 residues. CDR1 and CDR2 from the germline V gene are SNHLY and FYNNEI.

This sequence joins TRBV29-1 and TRBJ2-5; 9 bases line up with TRBD1. The CDR3 has 17 amino acids. CDR1 SQVTM and CDR2 ANQGSEA come from the germline V gene. V lost 3 bases to trimming and J lost 5 bases; unmatched junction nucleotides: 16. The CDR3 DNA is TGCAGCGTTGACACCTCCGGGGGTGGGACAGGGTGGGAGACCCAGTACTTC. This codes for CSVDTSGGGTGWETQYF.

The chain joins TRBV7-2 to TRBJ2-5; TRBD2 matches 8 bases. The CDR3 covers 14 residues. Losses at the gene ends were 7 bases for V and 7 bases for J; bases not matched to a gene: 11. Germline CDR1 SGHTA, CDR2 FQGNSA. Here the CDR3 DNA reads TGTGCCAGCAAAGCGGGGGCCACCCATAGGACCCAGTACTTC. Protein sequence: CASKAGATHRTQYF. The variable domain in full, with the rest retrieved from reference TRBV7-2 and TRBJ2-5, is GAGVSQSPSNKVTEKGKDVELRCDPISGHTALYWYRQSLGQGLEFLIYFQGNSAPDKSGLPSDRFSAERTGGSVSTLTIQRTQQEDSAVYLCASKAGATHRTQYFGPGTRLLVL.

This clonotype was observed a few times. The V gene is TRBV2, the J gene TRBJ1-2; the match to TRBD1 covers 7 bases. Looked up from germline, CDR1 is SNHLY and CDR2 is FYNNEI. Trimming cost V 6 bases and J 2 bases; bases outside gene matches: 3. The CDR3 has 13 residues. The CDR3, as DNA: TGTGCCAGCAGAAAGACAGGGAACTATGGCTACACCTTC. Translating gives CASRKTGNYGYTF.

The genes are TRBV7-2 and TRBJ2-7, with D maybe TRBD2 (6 bases). Trimming removed 5 bases at V and 7 bases at J, with 12 bases between. Germline V gene data show CDR1 as SGHTA and CDR2 as FQGNSA. The CDR3 spans 12 residues. As DNA, the CDR3 is TGTGCCAGCAGCGGGGGGTGGGATGAGCAGTACTTC. As protein: CASSGGWDEQYF.

This clonotype was observed at least ten times. The CDR3 nucleotides are TGTGCCAGCAGGAACAACAGAGGGACCGCTGGCTACACCTTC. It specifies CASRNNRGTAGYTF. J is TRBJ1-2 and V is TRBV2, with D possibly being TRBD1 (5 bases). Trimming removed 6 bases from V and 7 bases from J, with 18 bases in between. Germline CDR1 is SNHLY and CDR2 is FYNNEI. This CDR3 is built from 14 residues.

The table lists this clonotype with a few counts. This may arise from a read error, as a much more abundant clone is one base away. This chain connects TRBV2 to TRBJ1-4; perhaps TRBD1 as D (5 bases). This CDR3 has 13 residues. Germline V gene data show CDR1 as SNHLY and CDR2 as FYNNEI. Trimming removed 5 bases at V and 7 bases at J, with 11 bases between. The CDR3 here is CASSQGSVEKLFF. CDR3 bases: TGTGCCAGCAGTCAGGGATCTGTTGAAAAACTGTTTTTT. The full variable domain, its missing parts supplied by reference TRBV2 and TRBJ1-4, is EPEVTQTPSHQVTQMGQEVILRCVPISNHLYFYWYRQILGQKVEFLVSFYNNEISEKSEIFDDQFSVERPDGSNFTLKIRSTKLEDSAMYFCASSQGSVEKLFFGSGTQLSVL.